This T cell receptor beta chain came from a study of control samples from healthy donors and cancer patients. Germline V gene data show CDR1 as SGHAT and CDR2 as FQNNGV. Trimming left V 11 bases short and J 6 bases short, with 4 bases between. The CDR3 contains 8 residues. This clone was counted at least ten times. The assay was immunoSEQ multiplex PCR, and TCRdb's table has in-frame clones only and misses some. The repertoire holds 150,000 to 170,000 clones, around 95% seen once, with approximately 6% in the top ten. The sequencing input was blood. The source is a middle-aged man in good health. The chain carries TRBV11-2 and TRBJ1-2; D remains unclear. CDR3 in DNA: TGTGCCGGCGATGGCTACACCTTC. Protein: CAGDGYTF. The variable domain in full, completed from reference TRBV11-2 and TRBJ1-2, reads EAGVAQSPRYKIIEKRQSVAFWCNPISGHATLYWYQQILGQGPKLLIQFQNNGVVDDSQLPKDRFSAERLKGVDSTLKIQPAKLEDSAVYLCAGDGYTFGSGTRLTVV.